This T cell receptor beta chain originates from a study of neurological immune-mediated disorders. General study points: Levels of TCR clonal expansion peaked in HTLV-1-associated myelopathy and reached their lowest in multiple sclerosis, under those of healthy controls.

Template-switch 5'RACE cDNA synthesis added a 10-nucleotide unique molecular identifier. One entry per CDR3 protein results from TCRdb running MiXCR on the 5' RACE reads. Counted here are 15,000 to 20,000 distinct CDR3 sequences, about 10% occurring once; the ten biggest clones make up approximately 29%. Between the trimmed V and J ends, which lost 5 bases and 5 bases, there was a span of 11 bases. This CDR3 spans 13 amino acids. Germline V CDR1 and CDR2: SGDLS, YYNGEE. In its sample, this clonotype was seen many times. Antigen unknown. The material sequenced was CD8+ T cells from blood. The receptor was derived from a woman between 50 and 59 years old in good health. V gene TRBV9 combines with J gene TRBJ2-1; the D is unclear. The CDR3 protein is CASRPTRNNEQFF. In DNA, the CDR3 is TGTGCCAGCAGACCTACCCGGAACAATGAGCAGTTCTTC.